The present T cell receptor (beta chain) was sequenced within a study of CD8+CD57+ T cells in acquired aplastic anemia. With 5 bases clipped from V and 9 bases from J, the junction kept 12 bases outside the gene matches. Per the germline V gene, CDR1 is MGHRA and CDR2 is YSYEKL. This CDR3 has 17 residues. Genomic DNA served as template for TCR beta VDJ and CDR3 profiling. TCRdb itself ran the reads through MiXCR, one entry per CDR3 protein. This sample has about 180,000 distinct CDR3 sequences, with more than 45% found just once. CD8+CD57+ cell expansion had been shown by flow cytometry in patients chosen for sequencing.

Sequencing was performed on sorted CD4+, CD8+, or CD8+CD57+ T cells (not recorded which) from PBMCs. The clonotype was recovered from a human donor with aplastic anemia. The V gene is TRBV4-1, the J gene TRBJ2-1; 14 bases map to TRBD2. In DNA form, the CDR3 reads TGCGCCAGCAGCTCACGCTCCGGGACTAGCGGGGGAGGTGAGCAGTTCTTC. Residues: CASSSRSGTSGGGEQFF.